Listed below are T cell receptor beta chains from one sample, sequenced in a study of metastatic and nonmetastatic thyroid tumors. TCRdb re-called the PCR reads through MiXCR. The table lists some 31,000 clones, around 7% of them singletons, with just under 45% in the top ten. Sequencing was performed on blood. The source of these receptors is a female donor with papillary thyroid cancer or a benign thyroid nodule (not recorded which). Some clones in this sample may be carry-over from other donors' samples. CDR3s include the opening cysteine and the closing phenylalanine or tryptophan. Fields, in order: clone size, J gene, D gene, V gene, CDR3 DNA, CDR3 protein. A D gene is named only where the DNA matches it firmly. Clone sizes are given selectively: once, few, many, or a class where the clone is expanded.

many,TRBJ1-5,TRBD1,TRBV6-1,TGTGCCAGCAGGCAGACGGACAGGGGGCCGGGGCAGCCCCAGCATTTT,CASRQTDRGPGQPQHF
many,TRBJ2-1,.,TRBV9,TGTGCCAGCAGCGTAGTGTCGGACGCGACAAGGGCTGAGCAGTTCTTC,CASSVVSDATRAEQFF
few,TRBJ2-1,TRBD2,TRBV11-2,TGTGCCAGCAGTTCGGGACTAGCGGGGGGTTCCGGGGAGCAGTTCTTC,CASSSGLAGGSGEQFF
many,TRBJ2-3,.,TRBV25-1,TGTGCCAGCAGTGAGGGCGGGGGCACAGATACGCAGTATTTT,CASSEGGGTDTQYF
many,TRBJ1-2,TRBD1,TRBV6-6,TGTGCCAGCAGTTACTCACAACAGGGGGGGCACTATGGCTACACCTTC,CASSYSQQGGHYGYTF
.,TRBJ1-2,.,TRBV9,TGTGCCAGCAGCCTGGACTGGGGTCGGTATGGCTACACCTTC,CASSLDWGRYGYTF
many,TRBJ1-1,.,TRBV4-1,TGCGCCAGCAGCCTCATCGGGGGGGGCACTGAAGCTTTCTTT,CASSLIGGGTEAFF
many,TRBJ2-5,.,TRBV2,TGTGCCAGCAGAGTATTCGTGGACAACCAAGAGACCCAGTACTTC,CASRVFVDNQETQYF
many,TRBJ2-2,TRBD2,TRBV4-1,TGCGCCAGCAGCCATTTGGGGGGGATAACCGGGGAGCTGTTTTTT,CASSHLGGITGELFF
many,TRBJ2-7,.,TRBV25-1,TGTGCCAGCAGTGAGGATAGCTCCTACGAGCAGTACTTC,CASSEDSSYEQYF
many,TRBJ2-3,TRBD1,TRBV6-4,TGTGCCAGCAGTGACTCGACAGGGGCAGATACGCAGTATTTT,CASSDSTGADTQYF
.,TRBJ2-7,TRBD2,TRBV2,TGTGCCAGCAGTGAACGGCGGGGGGAGAACGAGCAGTACTTC,CASSERRGENEQYF
many,TRBJ2-5,.,TRBV30,TGTGCCTGGAACGGGGCAGAAGAGACCCAGTACTTC,CAWNGAEETQYF
many,TRBJ2-5,.,TRBV14,TGTGCCAGCAGCCAAGATCTCAGGCTCAGTGGTACCCGGGAGACCCAGTACTTC,CASSQDLRLSGTRETQYF
many,TRBJ2-3,.,TRBV4-2,TGTGCCAGCAGCCAATATGGTGTGAGCTCCTTCACAGATACGCAGTATTTT,CASSQYGVSSFTDTQYF
many,TRBJ2-7,.,TRBV28,TGTGCCAGCACCGGAACGGGGGAAGGGGACTACGAGCAGTACTTC,CASTGTGEGDYEQYF
many,TRBJ2-1,TRBD2,TRBV27,TGTGCCAGCAGTTTCCTCCTCCGGGGGGGGACGAATGAGCAGTTCTTC,CASSFLLRGGTNEQFF
many,TRBJ2-3,.,TRBV7-3,TGTGCCAGCAGCTTAGCCCCGGCAGATACGCAGTATTTT,CASSLAPADTQYF
once,TRBJ2-7,.,TRBV20-1,TGCAGTGCTACAGGCGGGGTCGAGCAGTACTTC,CSATGGVEQYF
.,TRBJ2-5,.,TRBV5-6,TGTGCCAGCAGCTCTCGGCCGGGGTTCGCTTTATTCGAAGAGACCCAGTACTTC,CASSSRPGFALFEETQYF
many,TRBJ2-1,TRBD2,TRBV7-6,TGTGCCAGCAGCGCAGCCGGGACTACCAACAATGAGCAGTTCTTC,CASSAAGTTNNEQFF
many,TRBJ2-5,.,TRBV6-1,TGTGCCAGCAGTGAAGTTAAATTAATAGGGTTGGAGACCCAGTACTTC,CASSEVKLIGLETQYF